This T cell receptor (beta chain) appears in the sequencing data of a study of OX40 agonist ivuxolimab in advanced cancers. Study overall: Three patients, one with hepatocellular carcinoma and two with cutaneous melanoma, responded partially. The study's findings and limits: Among the lowest peripheral clonal expansion occurred in 0.1-3.0 mg/kg partial responders. More expanded clones were seen, on average, in CD8+ T cells than in CD4+.

As concerns this clone: Its matching antigen is unknown.

Trimming removed 0 bases from V and 15 bases from J, with 13 bases in between. The CDR3 extends over 12 amino acids. Germline V gives CDR1 SGHRS, CDR2 YFSETQ. Exclusion applied to patients with autoimmune disease history or systemic immunosuppression. Sequencing was performed with immunoSEQ multiplex PCR; in TCRdb, only in-frame clones are kept and a portion is missing. The sample lists tens of thousands of clones, about nine tenths occurring once. The chain combines TRBV5-1 with TRBJ2-1; D ambiguous. This sample comprised CD4+ or CD8+ T cells sorted from blood, obtained in a trial of the OX40 agonist ivuxolimab. The sequence was collected from an adult with an advanced solid tumor such as melanoma, head and neck, liver or kidney cancer. The CDR3 loop reads CASSLEGSYWFF. The CDR3, as DNA: TGCGCCAGCAGCTTGGAGGGTAGTTATTGGTTCTTC.